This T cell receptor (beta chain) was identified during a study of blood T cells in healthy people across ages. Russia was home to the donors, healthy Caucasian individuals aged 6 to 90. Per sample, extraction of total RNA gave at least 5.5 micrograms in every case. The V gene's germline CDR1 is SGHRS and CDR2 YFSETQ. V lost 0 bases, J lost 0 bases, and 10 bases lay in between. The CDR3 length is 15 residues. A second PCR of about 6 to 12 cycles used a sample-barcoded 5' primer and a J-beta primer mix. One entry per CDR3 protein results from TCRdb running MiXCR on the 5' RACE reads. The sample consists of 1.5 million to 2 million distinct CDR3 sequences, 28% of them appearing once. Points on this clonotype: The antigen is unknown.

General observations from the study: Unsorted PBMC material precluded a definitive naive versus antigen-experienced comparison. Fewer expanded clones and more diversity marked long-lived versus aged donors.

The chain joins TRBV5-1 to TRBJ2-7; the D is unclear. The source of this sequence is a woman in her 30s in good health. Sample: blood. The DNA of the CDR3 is TGCGCCAGCAGCTTGGAGGCAGACTCCTCCTACGAGCAGTACTTC. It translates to CASSLEADSSYEQYF.